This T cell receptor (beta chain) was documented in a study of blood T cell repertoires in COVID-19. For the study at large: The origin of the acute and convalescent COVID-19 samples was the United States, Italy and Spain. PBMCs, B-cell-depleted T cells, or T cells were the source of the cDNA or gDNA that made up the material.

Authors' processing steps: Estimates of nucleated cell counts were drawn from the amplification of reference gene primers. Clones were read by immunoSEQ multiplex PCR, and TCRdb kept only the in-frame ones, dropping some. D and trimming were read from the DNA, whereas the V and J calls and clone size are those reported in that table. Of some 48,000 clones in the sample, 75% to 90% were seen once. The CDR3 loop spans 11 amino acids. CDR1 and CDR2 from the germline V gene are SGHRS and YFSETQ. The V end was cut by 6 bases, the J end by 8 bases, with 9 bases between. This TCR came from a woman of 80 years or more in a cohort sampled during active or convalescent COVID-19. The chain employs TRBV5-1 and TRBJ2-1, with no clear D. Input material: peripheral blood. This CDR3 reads CASTIQDEQFF. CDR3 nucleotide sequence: TGCGCCAGCACCATCCAGGATGAGCAGTTCTTC.